This T cell receptor (beta chain) was profiled in a study of OX40 agonist ivuxolimab in advanced cancers. V was cut by 0 bases and J by 0 bases, with 3 bases left in between. Germline loops: CDR1 SGHRS, CDR2 YFSETQ. The CDR3 has 13 amino acids. The protocol was immunoSEQ multiplex PCR, while the TCRdb copy is restricted to in-frame clones and leaves out a portion. The table shows about 63,000 clones, with about 89% occurring only once. This sequence was found in an adult with an advanced solid tumor such as melanoma, head and neck, liver or kidney cancer. V is TRBV5-1 and J is TRBJ1-1, with unresolved D. Sample: CD4+ or CD8+ T cells sorted from blood, taken in a trial of the OX40 agonist ivuxolimab. The CDR3 reads CASSLGVNTEAFF. CDR3 DNA sequence: TGCGCCAGCAGCTTGGGGGTGAACACTGAAGCTTTCTTT.